Sequencing of this T cell receptor (beta chain) was carried out in a study of tumor-infiltrating lymphocytes in localized non-small cell lung cancer. The table lists this clone with a few counts. Looked up from germline, CDR1 is SEHNR and CDR2 is FQNEAQ (reference sequence). V dropped 1 base and J dropped 7 bases, with 19 bases sitting between them. The CDR3 is made up of 16 amino acids. The repertoire was sequenced with immunoSEQ multiplex PCR; TCRdb's copy has only in-frame clones and lacks some. Of around 17,000 clones listed, approximately 49% were seen once; the top ten hold about 17%. This clonotype was obtained from a human donor with non-small cell lung cancer. Sequencing was performed on lung tumor tissue. The chain couples TRBV7-9 to TRBJ1-2; the D gene is possibly TRBD1 (5 bases). The DNA for the CDR3 is TGTGCCAGCAGCTTAGGACAACGGGGGGAGGGTAGTGGCTACACCTTC. As protein: CASSLGQRGEGSGYTF.